The 11 T cell receptor beta chains below were found in one sample sequenced in a study of blood T cell repertoires in COVID-19. Repertoires were generated with immunoSEQ multiplex PCR, while TCRdb's copy carries only in-frame clones and drops some. This table holds 200,000 to 250,000 clones, about nine tenths found once. Sequencing was done on a sample of peripheral blood. The receptors derive from a man under 40 with COVID-19, enrolled during active disease.

V gene TRBV5-1 combines with J gene TRBJ2-1; TRBD1 agrees at 12 bases. Germline assignment: CDR1 SGHRS and CDR2 YFSETQ. V lost 0 bases and J lost 8; bases outside the gene matches: 6. The CDR3 length is 16 residues. The CDR3: CASSLGGTGGIDEQFF. The DNA for the CDR3 is TGCGCCAGCAGCTTGGGCGGGACAGGGGGCATCGATGAGCAGTTCTTC.

This chain uses TRBV27 with TRBJ1-3, with a possible D match to TRBD1 (5 bases). With 3 bases removed from V and 4 bases from J, the gap between germline ends came to 13 bases. Germline lookup yields CDR1 MNHEY and CDR2 SMNVEV (reference sequence). The CDR3 covers 15 residues. The chain's CDR3 is CASSLEGSSGNTIYF. CDR3 bases: TGTGCCAGCAGTTTGGAGGGGAGCTCAGGAAACACCATATATTTT.

V is TRBV7-9 and J is TRBJ1-5, with a weak D call TRBD1 (6 bases). Germline CDR1 and CDR2: SEHNR and FQNEAQ (reference sequence). V lost 1 base to trimming and J lost 6 bases, with 10 bases between them. The CDR3 extends over 14 amino acids. CDR3 in DNA: TGTGCCAGCAGCTTAGACCAGGGGCCTCAGCCCCAGCATTTT. Translating it yields CASSLDQGPQPQHF.

This clone appeared a few times. This chain joins TRBV9 and TRBJ1-4; TRBD1 matches at 8 bases. The CDR3 is 18 residues long. Germline CDR1 and CDR2: SGDLS and YYNGEE. Germline trimming cut 4 bases from V and 0 bases from J; bases unmatched to any gene: 11. The CDR3: CASSLDRVGIATNEKLFF. The CDR3 region has the DNA TGTGCCAGCAGCCTGGACAGGGTGGGAATTGCAACTAATGAAAAACTGTTTTTT.

As DNA, the CDR3 is TGTGCCAGTAGTATAGTAGGGACAGGGGGCTACGAGCAGTACTTC. This encodes CASSIVGTGGYEQYF. This sequence joins TRBV19 and TRBJ2-7; 11 nucleotides agree with TRBD1. J gave up 3 bases and V 1 base, and 2 bases lay outside the gene matches. CDR1 and CDR2 from the germline V gene are LNHDA and SQIVND (reference sequence). The CDR3 extends over 15 amino acids.

The V gene is TRBV2, the J gene TRBJ2-7; 7 bases line up with TRBD1. This CDR3 is 14 amino acids long. Germline-derived CDR1 and CDR2 are SNHLY and FYNNEI. The ends lost 0 bases at V and 3 bases at J; junction bases unmatched: 2. The CDR3 is CASSEAGGSYEQYF. DNA of the CDR3: TGTGCCAGCAGTGAAGCAGGGGGCAGCTACGAGCAGTACTTC.

V gene TRBV30 combines with J gene TRBJ1-2; D might be TRBD1 (6 bases). The CDR3 has 13 residues. Between the trimmed V and J ends, which lost 0 bases and 5 bases, there was a span of 10 bases. CDR1 and CDR2 (germline): GTSNPN, SVGIG (reference sequence). Here the CDR3 DNA reads TGTGCCTGGAGTGTCACAGGGAATTATGGCTACACCTTC. Its translation is CAWSVTGNYGYTF.

CDR3 bases: TGTGCCAGCAGTCTGGACAAAAATTCACCCCTCCACTTT. Translating gives CASSLDKNSPLHF. The chain combines TRBV7-3 with TRBJ1-6; D may be TRBD1 (5 bases). This CDR3 has 13 residues. Germline CDR1 and CDR2: SGHTA and FQGTGA. Trimming took 6 bases from V and 7 from J, leaving 10 bases between them.

The rearrangement joins TRBV7-9 to TRBJ2-2, with D tentatively TRBD1 (6 bases). In germline, CDR1 is SEHNR, CDR2 FQNEAQ (reference sequence). Trimming cost V 5 bases and J 6 bases, with 19 bases left between them. The CDR3 covers 16 residues. CDR3 loop: CASSLGSGALAGELFF. The CDR3 DNA reads TGTGCCAGCAGCCTAGGGTCAGGGGCATTGGCCGGGGAGCTGTTTTTT. The variable domain in full, completed from reference TRBV7-9 and TRBJ2-2, reads DTGVSQNPRHKITKRGQNVTFRCDPISEHNRLYWYRQTLGQGPEFLTYFQNEAQLEKSRLLSDRFSAERPKGSFSTLEIQRTEQGDSAMYLCASSLGSGALAGELFFGEGSRLTVL.

On this clone: Other DNA sequences from this sample encode an identical CDR3 as well. The V gene is TRBV7-2, the J gene TRBJ1-5, with D unclear. Germline V gene sequence: CDR1 SGHTA, CDR2 FQGNSA. This CDR3 contains 13 residues. With 0 bases removed from V and 7 bases from J, the gap between germline ends came to 7 bases. CDR3 region: CASSLAPGQPQHF. The CDR3 DNA is TGTGCCAGCAGCTTAGCGCCGGGACAGCCCCAGCATTTT.

The rearrangement joins TRBV12-5 to TRBJ1-1; D is undetermined. With 4 bases removed from V and 1 base from J, the gap between germline ends came to 16 bases. There are 16 residues in the CDR3. The germline V gene encodes CDR1 LGHNT and CDR2 FRNRAP. In DNA, the CDR3 is TGTGCTAGTGGTTCCGAGCCATTTCTCAAGAACACTGAAGCTTTCTTT. Its protein is CASGSEPFLKNTEAFF.